The rows below give T cell receptor beta chains drawn from one sample of a study of lymphopenia after photon versus proton radiotherapy. Profiling relied on immunoSEQ multiplex PCR, and the TCRdb table lists in-frame clones only, not all of them. Here the sample spans about 14,000 clones, 82% being singletons. The material sequenced was peripheral blood, taken from a patient treated with photon-based radiotherapy. These TCRs come from a man in his forties or fifties with gastric cancer. Both conserved end residues are part of each CDR3. The D gene is left open where the match is weak. Part of the rows lack a size; the others show once, few, many or a class for expanded clones.

d_call	v_call	j_call	clone_size	cdr3_aa	cdr3_nt
-	TRBV5-5	TRBJ2-2	-	CASSLYSQGVGGELFF	TGTGCCAGCAGCTTGTATTCTCAAGGGGTCGGCGGGGAGCTGTTTTTT
TRBD1	TRBV5-6	TRBJ2-5	once	CASSLRTGETQYF	TGTGCCAGCAGTCTAAGGACAGGGGAGACCCAGTACTTC
-	TRBV11-2	TRBJ2-7	-	CASSESHIVSYEQYF	TGTGCCAGCAGCGAGAGCCATATAGTGAGCTACGAGCAGTACTTC
TRBD2	TRBV4-1	TRBJ2-1	-	CASSQVNGGSIEQFF	TGCGCCAGCAGCCAAGTAAACGGGGGGAGTATTGAGCAGTTCTTC
TRBD1	TRBV13	TRBJ2-3	-	CASSPRTGPDTQYF	TGTGCCAGCAGCCCCCGGACAGGGCCGGATACGCAGTATTTT
TRBD1	TRBV6-6	TRBJ2-1	once	CASEDRGLNEQFF	TGTGCCAGCGAGGACAGGGGGCTGAATGAGCAGTTCTTC
TRBD2	TRBV7-2	TRBJ2-1	-	CASSGYNEQFF	TGTGCCAGTAGCGGGTACAATGAGCAGTTCTTC
-	TRBV18	TRBJ1-2	-	CASSPLAKSREYGYTF	TGTGCCAGCTCACCGCTGGCAAAAAGTCGGGAATATGGCTACACCTTC
-	TRBV7-3	TRBJ2-3	-	CASSLTYADTQYF	TGTGCCAGCAGCTTAACGTACGCAGATACGCAGTATTTT
-	TRBV5-4	TRBJ2-4	-	CASSLPGVKNIQYF	TGTGCCAGCAGCTTACCGGGGGTCAAAAACATTCAGTACTTC
TRBD1	TRBV19	TRBJ2-1	-	CASSILWDRGVNEQFF	TGTGCCAGTAGTATTCTATGGGACAGGGGAGTCAATGAGCAGTTCTTC